This is a list of T cell receptor beta chains from one sample in a study of T cell repertoires in cytomegalovirus infection. TCRdb re-called the reads through MiXCR, storing one row per CDR3 protein. The table has some 240,000 distinct CDR3 sequences, over 15% seen once; the top ten hold roughly 45%. Sequenced material: CD8+ T cells from PBMCs. All receptors come from a human donor in good health (CMV status not recorded). Some clones in this sample may be carry-over from other donors' samples. Each CDR3 is given with its conserved first and last residue. A D gene is named only where the DNA matches it firmly. The size of a clone is reported for some rows only, either as once, few or many, or as a class for expanded clones.

abundance	v_gene	j_gene	len	d_gene	CDR3aa	CDR3nt
few	TRBV6-2/TRBV6-3	TRBJ2-7	15	-	CASSTDAGLPYEQYF	TGTGCCAGCAGTACTGACGCCGGTCTCCCCTACGAGCAGTACTTC
-	TRBV29-1	TRBJ1-2	17	-	CSDEAGSLPQLNYGYTF	TGCAGCGACGAAGCCGGGTCCCTACCCCAACTAAACTATGGCTACACCTTC
-	TRBV18	TRBJ2-1	15	TRBD1	CASSPTGVTYNEQFF	TGTGCCAGCTCACCGACAGGGGTAACCTACAATGAGCAGTTCTTC
few	TRBV19	TRBJ1-2	12	TRBD1	CATSTGTYGYTF	TGTGCCACCTCGACAGGGACCTATGGCTACACCTTC
many	TRBV7-2	TRBJ1-2	17	-	CASSYEGGGVLSYGYTF	TGTGCCAGCAGCTACGAGGGGGGGGGCGTCCTTAGTTATGGCTACACCTTC
-	TRBV19	TRBJ2-7	9	-	CARPLEKYF	TGTGCCAGGCCTCTGGAGAAGTACTTC
few	TRBV27	TRBJ2-1	14	-	CASRAIGVVNEQFF	TGTGCCAGCAGGGCTATAGGGGTGGTCAATGAGCAGTTCTTC
many	TRBV12-3/TRBV12-4	TRBJ1-1	14	-	CASSFGGANTEAFF	TGTGCCAGCAGTTTCGGGGGCGCGAACACTGAAGCTTTCTTT
many	TRBV7-2	TRBJ2-1	14	TRBD2	CASSLRTSVDEQFF	TGTGCCAGCAGTCTAAGGACTAGCGTTGATGAGCAGTTCTTC
-	TRBV15	TRBJ2-1	15	TRBD2	CATRRSGGVYNEQFF	TGTGCCACTAGGCGGAGCGGGGGTGTCTACAATGAGCAGTTCTTC
-	TRBV7-6	TRBJ2-2	15	-	CASSLLGPGTGELFF	TGTGCCAGCAGCTTATTAGGGCCCGGGACCGGGGAGCTGTTTTTT
-	TRBV20-1	TRBJ2-5	14	-	CSASSGGPWETQYF	TGCAGTGCTAGTTCCGGGGGGCCGTGGGAGACCCAGTACTTC
-	TRBV13	TRBJ2-5	14	-	CASSSPLFQETQYF	TGTGCCAGCAGCTCCCCGTTATTCCAAGAGACCCAGTACTTC